This T cell receptor beta chain derives from a study of CXCR3-negative and CXCR3-positive naive CD8 T cells. Across the whole study: Summed over all libraries, TRB reads came to 130 million to 150 million, with about 1.5 +/- 0.3 million per library.

Concerning this clonotype itself: Its target is not known.

Study observations and caveats: In both naive subsets diversity was comparably high, whereas memory CD8+ cells showed much lower diversity. With CXCR3 expression partially decreased after cryopreservation, most assays relied on fresh PBMCs. More hydrophobic TRB CDR3s were found in CXCR3-positive naive cells than in CXCR3-negative naive cells.

CDR1 and CDR2 from the germline V gene are SQVTM and ANQGSEA. The CDR3 covers 14 residues. Through 5' RACE with UMI labels, the TRB cDNA libraries were prepared. TCRdb processed the 5' RACE reads again and assigns one entry to each CDR3 protein, with no DNA. There are about 130,000 distinct CDR3 sequences in the sample, with under 0.75% held by the top ten. The sequenced sample was naive CXCR3+ CD8+ T cells from blood. The subset was: CD45RO-CCR7+CD27+CD95- naive CD8+ T cells expressing CXCR3 (TNR3+). The clonotype comes from a human donor in good health. Some clones in this sample may be carry-over from other donors' samples. The chain joins TRBV29-1 to TRBJ2-7; the TRBD1 assignment by TCRdb is unverifiable without DNA. CDR3 residues: CSVEVPGRGYEQYF.